This TCR beta chain stems from a study of radiotherapy plus CTLA-4 blockade in lung cancer. Repertoires were generated with immunoSEQ multiplex PCR, while TCRdb's copy carries only in-frame clones and drops some. The table has roughly 77,000 clones, roughly 70% seen once. Germline V gene lookup returns CDR1 SGHVS and CDR2 FQNEAQ. The CDR3 has 13 residues. Ipilimumab CTLA-4 blockade and focal radiation were given to patients with chemo-refractory metastatic non-small-cell lung cancer. This clone showed up just a few times. Germline and junction disagree at one end, which may indicate a read error. The specimen comprised peripheral blood, sampled from a patient treated with radiotherapy plus ipilimumab. The receptor comes from a human donor with non-small cell lung cancer whose response to radiotherapy plus ipilimumab could not be evaluated. The chain uses TRBV7-8 and TRBJ2-1, with TRBD1 as a possible D gene (6 bases). The CDR3, as DNA: TGTGCCAGCAGCCGAGAGACAGGCACCCCCCCGGTCTTC. This gives the protein CASSRETGTPPVF.